Below are 19 T cell receptor beta chains sequenced from a single sample in a study of beta chain features in type 1 diabetes. Expressed TCRB transcripts got sequenced, as all isolated RNA was reverse transcribed. Using immunoSEQ multiplex PCR, the repertoire was profiled, and TCRdb retains in-frame clones only, with some absent. The table includes hundreds of thousands of clones, around 15% detected once. Sequenced sample: naive CD4+ T cells from blood. The receptor source for this set is a man between 18 and 29 years old in good health.

This chain uses TRBV4-1 with TRBJ2-7, with a weak D call TRBD1 (6 bases). CDR3 size: 12 residues. Per germline, CDR1 MGHRA and CDR2 YSYEKL. V dropped 2 bases and J dropped 7 bases, with 9 bases sitting between them. CDR3 residues: CASSQIRGEQYF. The DNA for the CDR3 is TGCGCCAGCAGCCAAATCAGGGGTGAGCAGTACTTC.

V usage is TRBV7-2 and J usage is TRBJ1-1; possible D gene TRBD1, 5 bases. With 1 base removed from V and 11 bases from J, the gap between germline ends came to 14 bases. Germline values: CDR1 SGHTA, CDR2 FQGNSA. The CDR3 runs 13 residues. The CDR3 loop is CASSLDRIGAAFF. CDR3 DNA: TGTGCCAGCAGCTTAGACAGGATAGGGGCGGCTTTCTTT.

The V and J genes are TRBV5-1 and TRBJ1-1, with D possibly being TRBD1 (6 bases). V lost 3 bases, J lost 4 bases, and 16 bases lay in between. CDR1 SGHRS and CDR2 YFSETQ come from the germline V gene. The CDR3 spans 15 residues. The CDR3: CASSSEAGARTEAFF. The CDR3, as DNA: TGCGCCAGCAGCTCGGAGGCAGGGGCGCGCACTGAAGCTTTCTTT.

This clone was detected a few times. The chain combines TRBV5-4 with TRBJ1-2; 8 nucleotides agree with TRBD1. CDR3 length: 15 residues. V lost 0 bases to trimming and J lost 8 bases; unmatched junction nucleotides: 9. Per the germline V gene, CDR1 is SGHNT and CDR2 is YYREEE (reference sequence). CDR3 amino acids: CASSLALDRGRGYTF. CDR3 nucleotide sequence: TGTGCCAGCAGCTTGGCCCTCGACAGGGGTCGCGGCTACACCTTC.

Turning to this clone: Other DNA sequences in this specimen translate into the identical CDR3. J is TRBJ2-3 and V is TRBV29-1; D is unresolved. Germline-derived CDR1 and CDR2 are SQVTM and ANQGSEA. The CDR3 has 12 amino acids. The V end lost 4 bases, the J end lost 3 bases, and 8 bases lay between the germline ends. The CDR3 coding sequence is TGCAGCGTTGGCCCCGGAACAGATACGCAGTATTTT. This encodes CSVGPGTDTQYF.

The gene calls are TRBV10-3 and TRBJ2-3, with TRBD2 matching 10 bases. There are 15 residues in the CDR3. The V and J ends lost 7 bases and 5 bases, in that order; junction bases with no gene match: 9. CDR1 is ENHRY and CDR2 is SYGVKD in the germline V gene. CDR3 amino acids: CAINGVAGGLDTQYF. The CDR3 region has the DNA TGTGCCATCAATGGGGTAGCGGGGGGTCTAGATACGCAGTATTTT.

The table lists this clone with a few counts. The V gene is TRBV5-1, the J gene TRBJ1-2; 8 positions match TRBD1. Germline lookup yields CDR1 SGHRS and CDR2 YFSETQ. The J segment lost 4 bases and the V segment lost 5 bases, leaving 7 bases of the junction unmatched. This CDR3 region has 14 residues. CDR3 sequence reads: CASSYDRGIYGYTF. The CDR3 coding sequence is TGCGCCAGCAGTTATGACAGGGGTATCTATGGCTACACCTTC.

A few counts support this clone. The same CDR3 arises from other DNA sequences in this sample as well. V gene TRBV18 combines with J gene TRBJ1-2; TRBD1 agrees at 7 bases. The CDR3 is 13 amino acids. The V gene's germline CDR1 is KGHSH and CDR2 LQKENI. Losses at the gene ends were 2 bases for V and 4 bases for J; bases not matched to a gene: 1. DNA for the CDR3: TGTGCCAGCTCACCAGACAGGGTCTATGGCTACACCTTC. Amino acid sequence: CASSPDRVYGYTF.

This clone was seen a few times. This sequence joins TRBV9 and TRBJ2-2; 10 bases map to TRBD2. The CDR3 covers 18 residues. V lost 4 bases, J lost 5 bases, and 14 bases stayed unmatched. CDR1 and CDR2 (germline): SGDLS, YYNGEE. The CDR3 is CASSLGGSGRAGTGELFF. CDR3 nucleotide sequence: TGTGCCAGCAGCCTCGGCGGAAGCGGGAGGGCCGGGACCGGGGAGCTGTTTTTT.

This clone appeared a few times. The chain is built from TRBV29-1 and TRBJ2-1; 8 positions match TRBD2. Germline CDR1 and CDR2: SQVTM and ANQGSEA. The CDR3 runs to 13 residues. With 7 bases clipped from V and 8 bases from J, the junction kept 10 bases outside the gene matches. CDR3 loop: CSGKSSGWHEQFF. CDR3 in DNA: TGCAGCGGCAAATCTAGCGGGTGGCATGAGCAGTTCTTC.

The rearrangement uses TRBV10-3 and TRBJ2-7, with a possible D match to TRBD2 (6 bases). The V gene's germline CDR1 is ENHRY and CDR2 SYGVKD. This CDR3 spans 14 amino acids. V lost 4 bases and J lost 3, with 13 bases in between. The CDR3 sequence is CAISGQGGHYEQYF. The DNA of the CDR3 is TGTGCCATCAGTGGCCAGGGAGGCCACTACGAGCAGTACTTC.

This clone appeared a few times. The chain recombines TRBV15 with TRBJ2-3; no clear D gene. V was clipped by 0 bases and J by 2 bases, with 15 bases between them. The CDR3 loop spans 17 amino acids. CDR1 and CDR2 (germline): LNHNV, YYDKDF (reference sequence). The CDR3 sequence: CATSRDRAWGTTDTQYF. In nucleotides, the CDR3 is TGTGCCACCAGCAGAGATAGGGCCTGGGGTACCACAGATACGCAGTATTTT.

The chain couples TRBV13 to TRBJ2-2, with 11 bases that match TRBD2. V dropped 3 bases and J dropped 1; count of bases not matched to a gene: 4. The CDR3 runs to 17 residues. Germline CDR1 reads PRHDT; CDR2 reads FYEKMQ (reference sequence). CDR3 region: CASSLPGLAVNTGELFF. The CDR3 DNA follows: TGTGCCAGCAGCTTGCCGGGACTAGCGGTGAACACCGGGGAGCTGTTTTTT.

This clone occurred a few times. This sequence joins TRBV7-9 and TRBJ2-3; D possibly corresponds to TRBD1 (5 bases). V was clipped by 5 bases and J by 10 bases, with 19 bases between them. Germline V gene sequence: CDR1 SEHNR, CDR2 FQNEAQ (reference sequence). The CDR3 totals 14 residues. The CDR3 is CASSASGSPYSQYF. Here the CDR3 DNA reads TGTGCCAGCAGCGCCTCAGGGTCCCCGTACTCGCAGTATTTT.

This chain uses TRBV19 with TRBJ1-1; possible D gene TRBD1, 5 bases. Germline lookup yields CDR1 LNHDA and CDR2 SQIVND (reference sequence). The CDR3 runs 12 residues. V lost 11 bases and J 4 bases, leaving 14 bases between the germline ends. The CDR3 spells CAARMGGTEAFF. Here the CDR3 DNA reads TGTGCCGCCCGCATGGGGGGCACTGAAGCTTTCTTT. Drawing the rest from reference TRBV19 and TRBJ1-1, the complete variable domain is DGGITQSPKYLFRKEGQNVTLSCEQNLNHDAMYWYRQDPGQGLRLIYYSQIVNDFQKGDIAEGYSVSREKKESFPLTVTSAQKNPTAFYLCAARMGGTEAFFGQGTRLTVV.

V is TRBV12-5 and J is TRBJ2-5, with 9 bases fitting TRBD2. Germline CDR1 reads LGHNT; CDR2 reads FRNRAP. This CDR3 has 19 residues. J lost 1 base, V lost 2 bases, and 14 bases had no gene match. This chain's CDR3 is CASGLFPKAGGLIQETQYF. The DNA of the CDR3 is TGTGCTAGTGGTTTGTTCCCCAAGGCGGGAGGGCTCATCCAAGAGACCCAGTACTTC.

This clone has a handful of counts. V usage is TRBV27 and J usage is TRBJ2-3; 7 bases align to TRBD1. Germline trimming cut 11 bases from V and 6 bases from J; bases unmatched to any gene: 23. Germline lookup yields CDR1 MNHEY and CDR2 SMNVEV (reference sequence). The CDR3 loop spans 17 amino acids. The CDR3 DNA reads as TGTGCCCCACACGACTTACCGGGACAGTCTTTTTCGGATACGCAGTATTTT. Its protein is CAPHDLPGQSFSDTQYF.

The chain employs TRBV6-1 and TRBJ1-2, with D tentatively TRBD1 (5 bases). The CDR3 is 14 amino acids. V shed 10 bases and J shed 4 bases, with 19 bases lying between them. Per germline, CDR1 MNHNS and CDR2 SASEGT. The CDR3 DNA follows: TGTGCCACCCGGCAGGGATTCGTGGGCTATGGCTACACCTTC. This encodes CATRQGFVGYGYTF.

This clone occurred a few times. The chain links TRBV7-2 to TRBJ2-1; D gene ambiguous. Germline loops: CDR1 SGHTA, CDR2 FQGNSA. The CDR3 loop spans 18 amino acids. Trimming took off 2 bases at V and 0 bases at J, with 17 bases between the two ends. The CDR3 protein is CASSLKFGASSSYNEQFF. DNA for the CDR3: TGTGCCAGCAGCTTAAAATTCGGAGCGAGCAGCTCCTACAATGAGCAGTTCTTC.